In this sample, the clone carrying this T cell receptor beta chain turned up many times. The data originate from a study of T cells after yellow fever vaccination. From the 5' RACE reads, TCRdb called clonotypes with MiXCR, one entry per CDR3 protein. The sample carries 30,000 or so distinct CDR3 sequences, nearly 4.5% recorded once. The CDR3 is made up of 16 amino acids. The V and J ends lost 2 bases and 7 bases, in that order; junction bases with no gene match: 6. CDR1 is MNHEY and CDR2 is SMNVEV in the germline V gene (reference sequence). The source was CD8+ T cells sorted from PBMCs, collected 5 days after the yellow fever booster vaccination. This sequence originates from a man aged 25-45 years who received the YFV17D yellow fever vaccine. The genes are TRBV27 and TRBJ2-2; 11 positions match TRBD2. The CDR3 here is CASSLGLAGTHGELFF. The CDR3 coding sequence is TGTGCCAGCAGTTTAGGACTAGCGGGTACCCACGGGGAGCTGTTTTTT.